What follows are 5 T cell receptor beta chains derived from one specimen sequenced in a study of T cells after yellow fever vaccination. TCRdb reanalysed the 5' RACE reads using MiXCR and keeps one entry per CDR3 protein. This table holds a few hundred thousand distinct CDR3 sequences, approximately 10% found once. The starting material was CD4+ T cells sorted from PBMCs, obtained 5 days after the yellow fever booster vaccination. The receptor source for this set is a man between 18 and 29 years old who received the YFV17D yellow fever vaccine.

V gene TRBV12-3 or TRBV12-4 combines with J gene TRBJ2-3; no clear D. The length of the CDR3 is 12 residues. The V gene lost 7 bases and the J gene lost 2 bases, with 7 bases spanning the gap. CDR3 in amino acids: CASNSYTDTQYF. The CDR3 nucleotides are TGTGCCAGCAACTCTTACACAGATACGCAGTATTTT.

The table lists this clonotype with a few counts. The chain links TRBV14 to TRBJ2-2; D is perhaps TRBD1 (5 bases). Trimming cost V 0 bases and J 4 bases, with 12 bases left between them. In germline, CDR1 is SGHDN, CDR2 FVKESK. The CDR3 length is 16 residues. The CDR3 region has the DNA TGTGCCAGCAGCCAAGAACCCCAGGGCCTCACCGGGGAGCTGTTTTTT. It yields the protein CASSQEPQGLTGELFF.

The J gene is TRBJ1-6, the V gene TRBV4-1, with a possible D match to TRBD1 (5 bases). Germline lookup yields CDR1 MGHRA and CDR2 YSYEKL. Trimming took 3 bases from V and 0 from J, leaving 12 bases between them. This CDR3 contains 17 residues. CDR3 residues: CASSQARQSSYNSPLHF. The CDR3 DNA follows: TGCGCCAGCAGCCAGGCAAGACAGAGCTCCTATAATTCACCCCTCCACTTT.

This clonotype has more than one count but fewer than ten. The chain carries TRBV7-3 and TRBJ2-6; D is uncertain. From germline, CDR1 is SGHTA and CDR2 FQGTGA. Trimming took 5 bases from V and 2 from J, leaving 10 bases between them. This CDR3 is built from 15 residues. The CDR3 here is CASSPAVTGANVLTF. The CDR3 coding sequence is TGTGCCAGCAGCCCTGCGGTTACTGGGGCCAACGTCCTGACTTTC.

This clonotype was observed many times. This chain links TRBV12-3 or TRBV12-4 with TRBJ2-2; 8 bases line up with TRBD1. This CDR3 is built from 14 residues. The V and J ends lost 7 bases and 6 bases, in that order; junction bases with no gene match: 7. The CDR3 loop reads CASNLGRGPGELFF. In DNA form, the CDR3 reads TGTGCCAGCAACTTAGGCAGGGGGCCCGGGGAGCTGTTTTTT.